The 27 T cell receptor beta chains given below trace back to one sample, sequenced in a study of response to subunit inactivated influenza vaccine. TCRdb passed the RT-PCR reads through MiXCR, listing each CDR3 protein once. The table shows around 790,000 distinct CDR3 sequences, with around 21% occurring only once. The source material was PBMCs from blood, sampled about 5 days after vaccination. The receptors were gathered from a man aged 45-60 years who received an inactivated influenza vaccine.

In its sample, this clonotype was seen a few times. The rearrangement uses TRBV28 and TRBJ2-3; the match to TRBD2 covers 13 bases. The J segment lost 0 bases and the V segment lost 4 bases, leaving 7 bases of the junction unmatched. This CDR3 region has 18 residues. Germline assignment: CDR1 MDHEN and CDR2 SYDVKM. This CDR3 reads CASSSTSGRIPSTDTQYF. The CDR3 bases are TGTGCCAGCAGTTCGACTAGCGGGAGGATCCCTAGCACAGATACGCAGTATTTT.

This clonotype was seen a handful of times. The rearrangement joins TRBV20-1 to TRBJ2-7, with 7 bases identical to TRBD1. Germline-derived CDR1 and CDR2 are DFQATT and SNEGSKA (reference sequence). The length of the CDR3 is 14 residues. Trimming took 3 bases from V and 2 from J; bases not matched to a gene: 7. CDR3 amino acids: CSARRQGDTYEQYF. The CDR3 DNA reads as TGCAGTGCTAGGAGGCAGGGGGATACCTACGAGCAGTACTTC.

This clonotype was seen a few times. The rearrangement uses TRBV5-6 and TRBJ1-3, with 7 nucleotides matching TRBD1. After removal of 7 bases from V and 4 bases from J, the junction contained 8 bases not matched to a gene. The CDR3 contains 14 residues. Germline CDR1 and CDR2: SGHDT and YYEEEE. The CDR3 bases are TGTGCCAGCGCCGGGGCAGGGGGAGGAAACACCATATATTTT. Residues: CASAGAGGGNTIYF.

This clonotype was detected a few times. V and J are TRBV20-1 and TRBJ1-1, with 7 bases that match TRBD1. Trimming removed 5 bases from V and 3 bases from J; junction bases left unmatched: 3. Looked up from germline, CDR1 is DFQATT and CDR2 is SNEGSKA (reference sequence). CDR3 length equals 12 residues. The chain's CDR3 is CSARRGDTEAFF. As DNA, the CDR3 is TGCAGTGCTCGCAGGGGGGACACTGAAGCTTTCTTT.

In DNA form, the CDR3 reads TGCGCCAGCAGCCAAGAATATAGCTCTGGAAACACCATATATTTT. Its translation: CASSQEYSSGNTIYF. V and J are TRBV4-1 and TRBJ1-3; no reliable D call. V lost 0 bases and J lost 0, with 6 bases in between. The CDR3 runs 15 residues. CDR1 and CDR2 (germline): MGHRA, YSYEKL.

The chain is built from TRBV7-9 and TRBJ2-7, with TRBD1 identical over 7 bases. Germline-derived CDR1 and CDR2 are SEHNR and FQNEAQ (reference sequence). The V and J ends lost 5 bases and 3 bases, in that order; junction bases with no gene match: 7. There are 14 residues in the CDR3. The CDR3 DNA is TGTGCCAGCAGCCGCACTACAGGGGACTACGAGCAGTACTTC. Amino acids: CASSRTTGDYEQYF.

The chain combines TRBV4-3 with TRBJ2-7; D gene uncertain. This CDR3 comprises 15 residues. Germline CDR1 is LGHNA and CDR2 is YSLEER. Trimming pared 0 bases from V and 0 bases from J, leaving 9 bases between. The CDR3, as DNA: TGCGCCAGCAGCCAAGAGAGCCAGTTCTCCTACGAGCAGTACTTC. It codes for CASSQESQFSYEQYF.

The chain carries TRBV5-1 and TRBJ2-3; 10 bases line up with TRBD2. The CDR3 totals 15 residues. The V segment lost 4 bases and the J segment 4 bases; nucleotides outside the gene matches: 6. In germline, CDR1 is SGHRS, CDR2 YFSETQ. The CDR3 spells CASSAGLAVADTQYF. CDR3 nucleotides: TGCGCCAGCAGCGCCGGACTAGCGGTGGCAGATACGCAGTATTTT.

Only a few counts were recorded for this clonotype. This rearrangement joins TRBV29-1 to TRBJ2-1; 11 bases agree with TRBD2. The CDR3 contains 19 residues. V trimming: 7 bases; J trimming: 0 bases; junction bases outside the gene matches: 17. Germline V gene data show CDR1 as SQVTM and CDR2 as ANQGSEA. The CDR3 region has the DNA TGCAGCGCACTAAATCGGGGGGGACTAGCGGACCACTCCTACAATGAGCAGTTCTTC. Translated: CSALNRGGLADHSYNEQFF.

This clonotype was detected a few times. The V gene is TRBV7-8, the J gene TRBJ2-1; 9 positions match TRBD2. From germline, CDR1 is SGHVS and CDR2 FQNEAQ. CDR3 size: 18 residues. V lost 1 base and J lost 1; bases outside the gene matches: 8. CDR3 sequence (DNA): TGTGCCAGCAGCTTAGGTAGCGGGGGACGGAGTTCCTACAATGAGCAGTTCTTC. This gives the protein CASSLGSGGRSSYNEQFF.

This clonotype was recorded many times. The chain uses TRBV18 and TRBJ2-7, with 14 bases aligning to TRBD2. The CDR3 runs to 17 residues. V was pared by 4 bases and J by 3 bases, with 8 bases of the junction left unmatched. The germline CDR1 and CDR2 sequences are KGHSH and LQKENI. The CDR3 sequence is CASSQTSGLAGGYEQYF. CDR3 in DNA: TGTGCCAGCTCACAAACGTCCGGACTAGCGGGAGGCTACGAGCAGTACTTC.

The V call is TRBV5-6, the J call TRBJ2-2; D is possibly TRBD1 (6 bases). This CDR3 is 16 amino acids long. The V gene lost 4 bases and the J gene lost 3 bases, with 16 bases spanning the gap. Germline assignment: CDR1 SGHDT and CDR2 YYEEEE. CDR3 nucleotide sequence: TGTGCCAGCAGCCTGAGGGGGAGACGGGACACCGGGGAGCTGTTTTTT. It encodes CASSLRGRRDTGELFF.

This clonotype was recorded a few times. The J gene is TRBJ2-3, the V gene TRBV9, with TRBD1 identical over 10 bases. The CDR3 loop spans 16 amino acids. V lost 4 bases to trimming and J lost 5 bases; unmatched junction nucleotides: 10. Germline-derived CDR1 and CDR2 are SGDLS and YYNGEE. The CDR3 coding sequence is TGTGCCAGCAGCCCCTCCGGGACAGGGGCCCTAGATACGCAGTATTTT. It codes for CASSPSGTGALDTQYF. The whole variable domain, remainder taken from reference TRBV9 and TRBJ2-3, is DSGVTQTPKHLITATGQRVTLRCSPRSGDLSVYWYQQSLDQGLQFLIQYYNGEERAKGNILERFSAQQFPDLHSELNLSSLELGDSALYFCASSPSGTGALDTQYFGPGTRLTVL.

This clonotype was observed once. The chain couples TRBV7-8 to TRBJ2-7; TRBD1 agrees at 10 bases. The CDR3 consists of 16 residues. The J segment lost 0 bases and the V segment lost 5 bases, leaving 7 bases of the junction unmatched. Germline-derived CDR1 and CDR2 are SGHVS and FQNEAQ. Here the CDR3 DNA reads TGTGCCAGCAGCGTTACGACAGGGGGCTACTCCTACGAGCAGTACTTC. Amino acids: CASSVTTGGYSYEQYF.

The chain has TRBV20-1 and TRBJ2-1; D is undetermined. The germline V and J ends were trimmed by 2 bases and 0 bases, with 8 bases remaining between them. The germline gives CDR1 DFQATT, CDR2 SNEGSKA (reference sequence). The CDR3 is made up of 14 amino acids. DNA for the CDR3: TGCAGTGCTAGACGGTTAAGCTCCTACAATGAGCAGTTCTTC. Translated, it gives CSARRLSSYNEQFF.

The V call is TRBV7-2, the J call TRBJ2-3; 7 bases are shared with TRBD1. V shed 2 bases, J shed 5 bases, and the junction held 4 bases outside the gene matches. The germline gives CDR1 SGHTA, CDR2 FQGNSA. This CDR3 has 14 residues. This chain's CDR3 is CASSLRRGRDTQYF. The CDR3 nucleotides read TGTGCCAGCAGCTTAAGAAGGGGGCGAGATACGCAGTATTTT.

The chain has TRBV6-1 and TRBJ1-2; 8 nucleotides agree with TRBD1. CDR3 size: 15 residues. In germline, CDR1 is MNHNS, CDR2 SASEGT. V lost 6 bases and J lost 8; bases outside the gene matches: 14. Here the CDR3 reads CASSALGDRGSGYTF. DNA of the CDR3: TGTGCCAGCAGCGCCCTTGGTGACAGGGGATCAGGCTACACCTTC.

The chain employs TRBV2 and TRBJ2-7; TRBD1 agrees at 9 bases. V was pared by 7 bases and J by 5 bases, with 6 bases of the junction left unmatched. CDR3 length equals 13 residues. Germline V gene data show CDR1 as SNHLY and CDR2 as FYNNEI. This CDR3 reads CASKRQGVNEQYF. DNA of the CDR3: TGTGCCAGCAAGCGACAGGGGGTCAACGAGCAGTACTTC.

This clonotype was detected only a few times. V is TRBV7-2 and J is TRBJ2-3, with TRBD1 identical over 9 bases. Germline CDR1 is SGHTA and CDR2 is FQGNSA. This CDR3 comprises 21 residues. V lost 0 bases to trimming and J lost 0 bases; unmatched junction nucleotides: 16. DNA of the CDR3: TGTGCCAGCAGCTTAGCGTCGAAAGACGGGACAGGGATTCGTAGCACAGATACGCAGTATTTT. It specifies CASSLASKDGTGIRSTDTQYF.

This rearrangement joins TRBV6-5 to TRBJ2-7; TRBD2 is a possible D gene (6 bases). Per the germline V gene, CDR1 is MNHEY and CDR2 is SVGAGI. V lost 4 bases, J lost 3 bases, and 10 bases lay in between. The CDR3 contains 13 residues. CDR3 coding DNA: TGTGCCAGCAGTTTTCCGACTAGCTACGAGCAGTACTTC. Translated: CASSFPTSYEQYF.

This clonotype was seen ten or more times. The chain couples TRBV11-2 to TRBJ1-1, with D perhaps matching TRBD1 (5 bases). The V gene's germline CDR1 is SGHAT and CDR2 FQNNGV. V was trimmed by 3 bases and J by 1 base, leaving 9 bases between them. The length of the CDR3 is 14 residues. The CDR3 reads CASSFGTSNTEAFF. The CDR3 DNA reads as TGTGCCAGCAGCTTTGGGACCTCGAACACTGAAGCTTTCTTT.

CDR3 in DNA: TGCGCCAGCAGCCTTGGACAGTTCCCCACAGATACGCAGTATTTT. Translating it yields CASSLGQFPTDTQYF. The gene calls are TRBV4-3 and TRBJ2-3, with TRBD1 as a possible D gene (6 bases). From germline, CDR1 is LGHNA and CDR2 YSLEER. V was pared by 4 bases and J by 2 bases, with 13 bases between. The CDR3 runs to 15 residues.

This clonotype was observed many times. V gene TRBV3-1 combines with J gene TRBJ1-1; D gene uncertain. Germline CDR1 and CDR2: LGHDT and YNNKEL (reference sequence). V lost 4 bases, J lost 0 bases, and 6 bases lay in between. The CDR3 covers 13 residues. The CDR3 coding sequence is TGTGCCAGCAGCCGAGTAATGAACACTGAAGCTTTCTTT. This sequence encodes CASSRVMNTEAFF.

Only a few counts were recorded for this clonotype. The chain has TRBV5-1 and TRBJ2-5, with no clear D. Germline CDR1 and CDR2: SGHRS and YFSETQ. This CDR3 has 13 residues. Trimming left V 6 bases short and J 5 bases short, with 14 bases between. CDR3 loop: CASKNPVMETQYF. CDR3 bases: TGCGCCAGCAAGAATCCAGTAATGGAGACCCAGTACTTC.

This clonotype was observed a few times. The chain carries TRBV6-6 and TRBJ1-4; D is perhaps TRBD1 (6 bases). V lost 6 bases and J lost 13, with 15 bases in between. The CDR3 sequence is 12 residues long. Germline loops: CDR1 MNHNY, CDR2 SVGAGI (reference sequence). Written as DNA, the CDR3 is TGTGCCAGCAGCCACCGAGACAGGCCACTGTTTTTT. It specifies CASSHRDRPLFF.

A few counts support this clonotype. V is TRBV5-5 and J is TRBJ1-1, with 9 bases lining up with TRBD1. V dropped 1 base and J dropped 9; count of bases not matched to a gene: 7. This CDR3 spans 14 amino acids. CDR1 is SGHKS, CDR2 YYEKEE, per germline (reference sequence). CDR3 DNA: TGTGCCAGCAGCTTGCTTGTGGACAGGGGTCAAGCTTTCTTT. Its protein product is CASSLLVDRGQAFF. Supplemented by reference TRBV5-5 and TRBJ1-1, the full variable domain reads DAGVTQSPTHLIKTRGQQVTLRCSPISGHKSVSWYQQVLGQGPQFIFQYYEKEERGRGNFPDRFSARQFPNYSSELNVNALLLGDSALYLCASSLLVDRGQAFFGQGTRLTVV.

Turning to this clonotype: Since a much larger clone is just one base distant, this may be a read error. The V gene is TRBV2, the J gene TRBJ2-7; D perhaps matches TRBD1 (5 bases). The CDR3 covers 13 residues. Trimming took off 6 bases at V and 0 bases at J, with 9 bases between the two ends. Per germline, CDR1 SNHLY and CDR2 FYNNEI. The DNA of the CDR3 is TGTGCCAGCAGGGGCAGGGCCTCCTACGAGCAGTACTTC. It yields the protein CASRGRASYEQYF.